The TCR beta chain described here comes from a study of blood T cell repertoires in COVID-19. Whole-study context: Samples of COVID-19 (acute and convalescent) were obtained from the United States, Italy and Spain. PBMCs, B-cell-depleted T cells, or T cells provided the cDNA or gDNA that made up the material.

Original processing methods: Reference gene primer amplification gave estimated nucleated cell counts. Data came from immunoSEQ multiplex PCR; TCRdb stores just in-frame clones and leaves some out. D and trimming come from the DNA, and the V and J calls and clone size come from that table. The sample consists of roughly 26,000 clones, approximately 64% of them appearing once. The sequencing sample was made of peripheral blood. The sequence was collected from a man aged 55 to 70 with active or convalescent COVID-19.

CDR3 nucleotides: TGTGCCTGGAGTTTGGGGGACAGAACTGAAGCTTTCTTT. Protein product: CAWSLGDRTEAFF. This rearrangement joins TRBV30 to TRBJ1-1, with 7 bases fitting TRBD1. The CDR3 loop spans 13 amino acids. Trimming took 2 bases from V and 5 from J; bases not matched to a gene: 5. Germline V gene sequence: CDR1 GTSNPN, CDR2 SVGIG (reference sequence).